What follows is one TCR beta chain and its context. As yet, its antigen is unknown. These data originate in a study of CD8+ T cells in alopecia areata. Overall study context: Each day, treated patients took oral tofacitinib twice, at 5 to 10 mg per dose. Study observations and caveats: Persistence of many expanded lesional clones was seen in scalp and blood during tofacitinib.

As for treatment: oral pan-JAK inhibitor, 5-10 mg twice daily. Unmatched junction bases numbered 4, after V lost 4 bases and J lost 2 bases. The CDR3 sequence is 13 residues long. The germline V gene encodes CDR1 SQVTM and CDR2 ANQGSEA. Extracted RNA was reverse transcribed into cDNA, the sequencing template. TCRdb's copy holds only in-frame clones and misses some; the assay was immunoSEQ multiplex PCR. Of about 42,000 clones in the sample, around 71% were seen once. The chain uses TRBV29-1 and TRBJ2-7, with 8 bases aligning to TRBD2. The TCR sequence derives from a human donor with alopecia areata. The sequences come from CD8+ T cells sorted from blood, collected at week 4, from a patient treated with tofacitinib. The CDR3 protein is CSVVTSVTYEQYF. CDR3 sequence (DNA): TGCAGCGTTGTGACTAGCGTAACCTACGAGCAGTACTTC.